Shown below are 29 T cell receptor beta chains from a single sample sequenced in a study of cytotoxic CD8 clonotypes in ibrutinib-treated CLL. Profiled with immunoSEQ multiplex PCR; TCRdb holds only in-frame clones, not every one. The sample records some 200,000 clones, more than 75% being singletons. This specimen was PBMCs, taken after 12 months of ibrutinib treatment. Source of these receptors: a human donor with chronic lymphocytic leukemia.

The chain carries TRBV11-2 and TRBJ2-1, with TRBD2 matching over 8 bases. The V gene end was trimmed by 5 bases and the J gene end by 2 bases; junction bases not matched to a gene: 2. The germline gives CDR1 SGHAT, CDR2 FQNNGV. The CDR3 has 14 residues. The CDR3 loop is CASSDSGAYNEQFF. CDR3 DNA sequence: TGTGCCAGCAGCGATAGCGGGGCCTACAATGAGCAGTTCTTC.

J is TRBJ1-5 and V is TRBV19; D not resolved. The CDR3 extends over 19 amino acids. Germline V gives CDR1 LNHDA, CDR2 SQIVND (reference sequence). The V gene lost 0 bases and the J gene lost 6 bases, with 24 bases spanning the gap. CDR3 DNA sequence: TGTGCCAGTAGTATAGATAGGACGGCCGGGGTGTCTTGGGGTCAGCCCCAGCATTTT. Its translation is CASSIDRTAGVSWGQPQHF.

The chain employs TRBV10-3 and TRBJ1-2; TRBD1 agrees at 7 bases. V was clipped by 3 bases and J by 5 bases; unmatched bases: 6. This CDR3 comprises 14 residues. Germline loops: CDR1 ENHRY, CDR2 SYGVKD. The CDR3 coding sequence is TGTGCCATCAGTGACTCAGTACAGGGGTATGGCTACACCTTC. Translation gives CAISDSVQGYGYTF.

V gene TRBV6-5 combines with J gene TRBJ2-7; the match to TRBD1 covers 7 bases. The V and J ends lost 6 bases and 0 bases, in that order; junction bases with no gene match: 5. Germline lookup yields CDR1 MNHEY and CDR2 SVGAGI. CDR3 length: 14 amino acids. The CDR3 sequence: CASRVTGYSYEQYF. The CDR3 nucleotides are TGTGCCAGCAGGGTGACAGGGTACTCCTACGAGCAGTACTTC.

In its sample, this clone was seen a few times. The chain has TRBV19 and TRBJ1-2, with D possibly matching TRBD1 (6 bases). Germline CDR1 is LNHDA and CDR2 is SQIVND (reference sequence). This CDR3 spans 14 amino acids. V was pared by 7 bases and J by 5 bases, with 17 bases between. The CDR3, as DNA: TGTGCCAGTAAAGCCCCGACAGGCGATTATGGCTACACCTTC. It specifies CASKAPTGDYGYTF.

This CDR3 reads CASSGGNRGGSPLHF. The CDR3 coding sequence is TGTGCCAGCAGTGGGGGGAACAGGGGCGGTTCACCCCTCCACTTT. The chain recombines TRBV2 with TRBJ1-6; 7 bases match TRBD1. The CDR3 sequence is 15 residues long. Germline CDR1 reads SNHLY; CDR2 reads FYNNEI. The ends lost 4 bases at V and 9 bases at J; junction bases unmatched: 9.

The chain links TRBV18 to TRBJ1-5; no clear D. Germline-derived CDR1 and CDR2 are KGHSH and LQKENI. V lost 3 bases, J lost 0 bases, and 9 bases lay in between. The CDR3 runs 15 residues. The CDR3 spells CASSPPGYSNQPQHF. The CDR3 DNA is TGTGCCAGCTCACCCCCAGGTTATAGCAATCAGCCCCAGCATTTT.

V usage is TRBV13 and J usage is TRBJ2-2; D remains unclear. The CDR3 is 15 residues long. Germline CDR1 reads PRHDT; CDR2 reads FYEKMQ (reference sequence). V lost 0 bases and J lost 0, with 5 bases in between. The CDR3 nucleotides read TGTGCCAGCAGCTTAGGCACGGCGAACACCGGGGAGCTGTTTTTT. Its translation: CASSLGTANTGELFF.

This clone is a singleton in its sample. V and J are TRBV9 and TRBJ1-1; possible D gene TRBD1, 5 bases. Germline V gene lookup returns CDR1 SGDLS and CDR2 YYNGEE. V shed 0 bases and J shed 0 bases, with 6 bases lying between them. This CDR3 has 14 amino acids. CDR3: CASSVEGVNTEAFF. The CDR3 DNA is TGTGCCAGCAGCGTAGAAGGGGTGAACACTGAAGCTTTCTTT.

The rearrangement joins TRBV4-1 to TRBJ2-7; the D is unclear. Trimming shortened V by 4 bases and J by 1 base, and 17 bases separated the two germline ends. The CDR3 has 16 residues. Looked up from germline, CDR1 is MGHRA and CDR2 is YSYEKL. The CDR3 DNA reads as TGCGCCAGCAGCCCAGGCCCCCGGACGGGTTCCTACGAGCAGTACTTC. Translation gives CASSPGPRTGSYEQYF.

This clone appeared a single time. The V call is TRBV7-2, the J call TRBJ2-7, with unresolved D. CDR1 is SGHTA, CDR2 FQGNSA, per germline. The CDR3 spans 14 residues. V dropped 1 base and J dropped 0 bases, with 7 bases sitting between them. CDR3: CASSLEQLSYEQYF. The DNA for the CDR3 is TGTGCCAGCAGCTTAGAACAGCTCTCCTACGAGCAGTACTTC.

This clone came up a few times. V usage is TRBV10-3 and J usage is TRBJ2-7; 11 bases line up with TRBD1. This CDR3 comprises 15 residues. Germline trimming cut 4 bases from V and 1 base from J; bases unmatched to any gene: 3. CDR1 is ENHRY and CDR2 is SYGVKD in the germline V gene. The CDR3 nucleotides read TGTGCCATCAGTGGGGGACAGGGGGTTTCCTACGAGCAGTACTTC. The encoded protein is CAISGGQGVSYEQYF.

J is TRBJ2-1 and V is TRBV4-1; D uncertain. CDR1 MGHRA and CDR2 YSYEKL come from the germline V gene. The CDR3 contains 12 residues. V was shortened by 2 bases and J by 9 bases, with 8 bases between the two germline ends. The CDR3 DNA reads as TGCGCCAGCAGCCAATTCACAACTGAGCAGTTCTTC. Protein sequence: CASSQFTTEQFF.

This clone was observed a handful of times. The chain carries TRBV7-8 and TRBJ1-2; TRBD1 is a possible D gene (5 bases). The CDR3 loop spans 13 amino acids. The germline V gene has CDR1 SGHVS and CDR2 FQNEAQ. V lost 3 bases to trimming and J lost 4 bases, with 9 bases between them. The CDR3 protein is CASSLGLSYGYTF. The CDR3 region has the DNA TGTGCCAGCAGCTTGGGACTCAGCTATGGCTACACCTTC.

The chain's CDR3 is CASSPAGGYEQYF. In DNA, the CDR3 is TGTGCCAGCAGTCCGGCGGGAGGTTACGAGCAGTACTTC. The V call is TRBV2, the J call TRBJ2-7, with 8 bases matching TRBD2. V gave up 5 bases and J gave up 4 bases; unmatched junction bases: 4. This CDR3 is built from 13 residues. Germline loops: CDR1 SNHLY, CDR2 FYNNEI.

The chain employs TRBV2 and TRBJ2-7, with a weak D call TRBD1 (5 bases). The germline gives CDR1 SNHLY, CDR2 FYNNEI. V was pared by 6 bases and J by 2 bases, with 8 bases between. The CDR3 runs 12 residues. CDR3 protein: CASRQVAYEQYF. The CDR3 DNA reads as TGTGCCAGCAGACAGGTCGCCTACGAGCAGTACTTC. The full variable domain, completed using reference TRBV2 and TRBJ2-7, is EPEVTQTPSHQVTQMGQEVILRCVPISNHLYFYWYRQILGQKVEFLVSFYNNEISEKSEIFDDQFSVERPDGSNFTLKIRSTKLEDSAMYFCASRQVAYEQYFGPGTRLTVT.

This clone was found once. The V and J genes are TRBV27 and TRBJ2-2; TRBD2 might be the D (5 bases). Germline V CDR1 and CDR2: MNHEY, SMNVEV (reference sequence). Trimming took off 7 bases at V and 6 bases at J, with 27 bases between the two ends. The CDR3 covers 18 residues. Written as DNA, the CDR3 is TGTGCCAGCACCCTAAACGGTCTCGCGGGCTTAAAGTCCGGGGAGCTGTTTTTT. Protein sequence: CASTLNGLAGLKSGELFF.

The chain couples TRBV6-1 to TRBJ2-7; D is ambiguous. Trimming removed 2 bases at V and 2 bases at J, with 13 bases between. Germline CDR1 reads MNHNS; CDR2 reads SASEGT. The CDR3 covers 15 residues. CDR3 residues: CASSEFPLSPYEQYF. The CDR3 bases are TGTGCCAGCAGTGAATTTCCTCTTAGCCCCTACGAGCAGTACTTC.

The chain couples TRBV5-1 to TRBJ2-5; unclear D gene. CDR1 and CDR2 from the germline V gene are SGHRS and YFSETQ. There are 15 residues in the CDR3. V lost 1 base and J 2 bases, leaving 12 bases between the germline ends. As DNA, the CDR3 is TGCGCCAGCAGCTTGTGGTCCAATGGACAAGAGACCCAGTACTTC. Protein sequence: CASSLWSNGQETQYF.

The chain employs TRBV7-3 and TRBJ2-1; the match to TRBD1 covers 9 bases. V gave up 5 bases and J gave up 5 bases; unmatched junction bases: 7. This CDR3 region has 15 residues. CDR1 and CDR2 from the germline V gene are SGHTA and FQGTGA. The CDR3 spells CASSLGQGGHNEQFF. The DNA for the CDR3 is TGTGCCAGCAGCCTGGGACAGGGAGGCCACAATGAGCAGTTCTTC. The complete variable domain, with remaining parts taken from reference TRBV7-3 and TRBJ2-1, reads GAGVSQTPSNKVTEKGKYVELRCDPISGHTALYWYRQSLGQGPEFLIYFQGTGAADDSGLPNDRFFAVRPEGSVSTLKIQRTERGDSAVYLCASSLGQGGHNEQFFGPGTRLTVL.

This clone was counted between two and nine times. V gene TRBV30 combines with J gene TRBJ2-7, with TRBD1 identical over 7 bases. This CDR3 has 12 amino acids. Germline trimming cut 8 bases from V and 2 bases from J; bases unmatched to any gene: 6. Germline-derived CDR1 and CDR2 are GTSNPN and SVGIG (reference sequence). The CDR3: CARQTGTYEQYF. The CDR3, as DNA: TGTGCCAGACAGACAGGGACCTACGAGCAGTACTTC.

The CDR3 DNA reads as TGCGCCAGCAGCCCTTTGACTAGCGGGGAATGGGAGACCCAGTACTTC. This encodes CASSPLTSGEWETQYF. V is TRBV5-1 and J is TRBJ2-5, with 11 bases identical to TRBD2. Unmatched junction bases numbered 10, after V lost 4 bases and J lost 5 bases. Germline V lookup: CDR1 SGHRS, CDR2 YFSETQ. This CDR3 spans 16 amino acids.

Comment on this clone: Other DNA sequences within the sample encode an identical CDR3. J is TRBJ2-1 and V is TRBV20-1; no firm D call. Deletions cut 3 bases from V and 5 bases from J, with 2 bases between. The germline CDR1 and CDR2 sequences are DFQATT and SNEGSKA (reference sequence). CDR3 length equals 10 residues. The DNA of the CDR3 is TGCAGTGCTAGGGACAATGAGCAGTTCTTC. Its translation: CSARDNEQFF.

This rearrangement joins TRBV6-5 to TRBJ2-6; TRBD1 is a possible D gene (5 bases). Germline CDR1 and CDR2: MNHEY and SVGAGI. This CDR3 is built from 15 residues. V lost 2 bases and J lost 2, with 7 bases in between. The CDR3 loop is CASSYRGTGANVLTF. As DNA, the CDR3 is TGTGCCAGCAGTTACAGGGGAACTGGGGCCAACGTCCTGACTTTC.

V and J are TRBV28 and TRBJ2-7, with 8 nucleotides matching TRBD1. CDR1 and CDR2 from the germline V gene are MDHEN and SYDVKM. The junction had 17 bases not matched to a gene; V was cut back by 6 bases and J by 7 bases. The CDR3 spans 16 residues. The DNA of the CDR3 is TGTGCCAGCAGCTCCCACCTGACAGGGGTCGTTGGTGAGCAGTACTTC. Protein product: CASSSHLTGVVGEQYF.

This clone appeared a few times. The gene calls are TRBV28 and TRBJ1-1; 10 bases line up with TRBD1. The CDR3 consists of 14 residues. CDR1 and CDR2 from the germline V gene are MDHEN and SYDVKM. V was pared by 11 bases and J by 4 bases, with 10 bases of the junction left unmatched. CDR3 loop: CAEGTGASGTEAFF. The CDR3 DNA reads TGTGCCGAGGGGACAGGGGCGTCGGGCACTGAAGCTTTCTTT.

V gene TRBV28 combines with J gene TRBJ2-2; D might be TRBD1 or TRBD2, each matching 5 bases. This CDR3 spans 15 amino acids. Per the germline V gene, CDR1 is MDHEN and CDR2 is SYDVKM. Trimming took 7 bases from V and 6 from J, leaving 18 bases between them. The CDR3 coding sequence is TGTGCCAGCACCCCTGGGCAGGGAGTATCCGGGGAGCTGTTTTTT. It yields the protein CASTPGQGVSGELFF.

The V gene is TRBV15, the J gene TRBJ1-4; 8 bases are a match to TRBD1. After removal of 0 bases from V and 8 bases from J, the junction contained 8 bases not matched to a gene. The germline gives CDR1 LNHNV, CDR2 YYDKDF (reference sequence). The CDR3 contains 16 residues. Here the CDR3 DNA reads TGTGCCACCAGCAGAGATCCCCTAGGACAGGGAGAAAAACTGTTTTTT. As protein: CATSRDPLGQGEKLFF. Together with reference TRBV15 and TRBJ1-4, the CDR3 gives the full variable domain: DAMVIQNPRYQVTQFGKPVTLSCSQTLNHNVMYWYQQKSSQAPKLLFHYYDKDFNNEADTPDNFQSRRPNTSFCFLDIRSPGLGDTAMYLCATSRDPLGQGEKLFFGSGTQLSVL.

The chain couples TRBV27 to TRBJ1-1; TRBD1 might be the D (6 bases). The CDR3 is 16 amino acids. The V and J ends lost 4 bases and 2 bases respectively, with 17 bases between them. CDR1 and CDR2 from the germline V gene are MNHEY and SMNVEV (reference sequence). The CDR3 bases are TGTGCCAGCAGTTCTGATGACGCGGGACACAACACTGAAGCTTTCTTT. Translating gives CASSSDDAGHNTEAFF.